This TCR beta chain was recorded in a study of CD8+ T cells in alopecia areata. The CDR3 covers 15 residues. Germline V gene lookup returns CDR1 LNHNV and CDR2 YYDKDF (reference sequence). The V gene end was trimmed by 3 bases and the J gene end by 7 bases; junction bases not matched to a gene: 6. Indicated treatment: oral pan-JAK inhibitor, 5-10 mg twice daily. Samples from alopecia areata patients were lesional scalp punch biopsies and peripheral blood. Reverse transcribed after extraction, RNA yielded cDNA as the sequencing template. TCRdb's table, derived via immunoSEQ multiplex PCR, lists solely in-frame clones and lacks some. The sample contains about 2,000 clones, roughly 77% of which appear only once.

This material consisted of skin, taken around week 44, from a patient treated with tofacitinib. V usage is TRBV15 and J usage is TRBJ1-6; TRBD1 agrees at 7 bases. The receptor's source is a human donor with alopecia areata. The CDR3 coding sequence is TGTGCCACCAGCAGGACAGGGTCCGGGAATTCACCCCTCCACTTT. Its protein product is CATSRTGSGNSPLHF.